This record covers a single T cell receptor beta chain. Its antigen is as yet unknown. J gave up 4 bases and V 10 bases, and 5 bases lay outside the gene matches. This CDR3 comprises 14 residues. CDR1 ENHRY and CDR2 SYGVKD come from the germline V gene. The data derive from a study of blood T cells in healthy people across ages. Study background: About one barcoded beta molecule per two T cells was captured by template switching. Study observations and caveats: Among T cells, TCR beta diversity per million cells dropped roughly linearly as age rose.

The authors ran a second PCR of 7 to 11 cycles using a sample-barcoded 5' primer and a J-beta primer mix. Each cDNA was tagged by a template-switch adaptor containing 12 random nucleotides. Each CDR3 protein is one row after TCRdb ran MiXCR on the 5' RACE reads. This table has some 710,000 distinct CDR3 sequences, 46% appearing once. The draw of peripheral blood yielded ten milliliters from each donor. The chain combines TRBV10-3 with TRBJ2-3; 13 bases are shared with TRBD2. The sequenced sample was blood. The receptor was derived from a man of 80 years or more in good health. Here the CDR3 DNA reads TGTGCCACCTCGGGACTAGCGGGATCAGATACGCAGTATTTT. This encodes CATSGLAGSDTQYF.